This entry is about one T cell receptor (beta chain). This clone was observed a handful of times. Its antigen is unknown. No base quality values were provided; no much bigger clone lies one nucleotide off. Each donor gave one peripheral blood draw, averaging roughly 100 mL, which was collected into heparinised tubes. A BD FACSAria II and a panel including CD45RO, CCR7, CD25, CD127, CD95 and CD27 were used to sort naive, central memory, regulatory and stem cell-like memory CD4+ T cells. Purity was above 95% for every sorted population. PBMCs were isolated immediately by Lymphoprep density gradient centrifugation and stained directly without culture. So that batch effects would be minimized, each experiment stained and sorted samples in pairs, pairing one healthy donor with one patient. The source of the sample is a study of beta chain features in type 1 diabetes (dated by TCRdb to between 2017 and 2018). Turning to the overall study: Patients and healthy donors did not differ in mean age, gender distribution, total cell number or subset yield. A total of about 100,000,000 sorted cells were examined across all samples, and RNA yield correlated strongly with the number of cells per subset. In the study, TCRB repertoires of sorted circulating CD4+ T cell subsets from recently diagnosed type 1 diabetes patients were compared with those of matched healthy donors. Naive and central memory subsets were obtained from all 30 or so donors, but regulatory and stem cell-like memory subsets were isolated from only 8 patients and roughly 8 healthy donors.

The entire isolated RNA was reverse transcribed using the High Capacity cDNA Reverse Transcription Kit, and thus expressed TCRB transcripts were sequenced. Naive, central memory and regulatory T cell samples underwent deep immunoSEQ sequencing, averaging roughly 3.5 million total reads per sample. Sorted cells were lysed in RLT buffer and RNA was extracted with DNase-treated RNeasy Micro or Mini kits, depending on cell number. To prevent cross-contamination, every cell subset was processed on its own, while patient and healthy donor samples were processed together. The immunoSEQ multiplex PCR was used to amplify TCRB sequences from cDNA, generating 87-bp fragments that spanned the CDR3 region. Amplicons were sequenced on the Illumina HiSeq platform. The authors' pipeline ran thus. Synthetic template baselines were used to correct PCR bias computationally, reads within Hamming distance 2 were collapsed together, and singletons that could not be merged were discarded. Reads were aligned against IMGT to assign V, D and J genes, CDR3 length and insertions or deletions at six rearrangement sites. Within each subset, clonotype counts were normalized to sorted cell number, after which true diversity and Gini coefficients were computed with the tcR R package. Repertoire sharing was quantified using the overlap coefficient calculated on TCRB nucleotide sequences. Out-of-frame TCRB sequences from naive cells were analyzed to stand in for the pre-selection repertoire. Not all clones reach the TCRdb copy of this immuneACCESS table, which keeps in-frame sequences only. Checked studies attribute under half of the gap to unresolved V genes and leave the rest unexplained. Clone size and V and J calls were adopted from that table, with D and trimming inferred from the DNA. A total of around 280,000 clones appear in this sample, over 14% of them only once. Roughly 0.015% of the sample lies in the top ten.

Broad study findings and their caveats: Because the HLA sub-analyses included only small numbers of individuals, any influence of HLA type on TCRB rearrangement was left unresolved. A moderate but significant shortening of TCRB CDR3 length was observed in type 1 diabetes patients in all four CD4+ subsets. PCR might favor shorter templates, but patient and control samples were amplified and corrected together, so any skew would affect both groups equally. Fewer insertions and more nucleotide deletions at VDJ recombination sites were observed in patients with type 1 diabetes, implying thymic rearrangement abnormalities. Because cDNA rather than genomic DNA was sequenced, highly expressing activated cells could have been over-represented, although no difference in activation and CD3 levels was found between groups. The naive, central memory and regulatory TCRB repertoires appeared to resemble one another more closely among patients than among healthy donors.

The CDR3 holds 12 amino acids from the cysteine to the phenylalanine. Just the 36-base CDR3 DNA is kept, in frame starting at base 1. According to the germline V gene, CDR1 reads SGHDT and CDR2 reads YYEEEE. V loses 4 bases, J loses 7 bases, and the germline ends lie 11 bases apart. What was sequenced was naive CD4+ T cells from blood. Taken with the paper, the label for cell subset or site translates to: true naive CD4+ T cells. This sequence uses TRBV5-6 and TRBJ1-1; the D gene is not confidently resolved. The TCR originated in a man younger than 30 with type 1 diabetes. The nucleotides are TGTGCCAGCAGCGAACCCCGGAGTGAAGCTTTCTTT. This sequence encodes CASSEPRSEAFF.